The 28 T cell receptor beta chains below come from one sample, sequenced in a study of T cell responses to AZD1222 COVID-19 vaccine. The repertoire was sequenced with immunoSEQ multiplex PCR; TCRdb's copy has only in-frame clones and lacks some. The data hold roughly 110,000 clones, with about nine tenths observed a single time. Sequencing used peripheral blood, obtained 28 days after the second AZD1222 dose. Receptor source: an adult who received the AZD1222 COVID-19 vaccine.

The chain carries TRBV27 and TRBJ1-2; 10 positions match TRBD1. J gave up 6 bases and V 6 bases, and 10 bases lay outside the gene matches. The CDR3 has 15 residues. From germline, CDR1 is MNHEY and CDR2 SMNVEV (reference sequence). CDR3 in amino acids: CASSLLGGQGHGYTF. The CDR3 DNA is TGTGCCAGCAGCCTACTGGGGGGACAGGGGCATGGCTACACCTTC.

This clone appeared a single time. The chain couples TRBV20-1 to TRBJ1-1; D is undetermined. The CDR3 runs 11 residues. Trimming removed 3 bases at V and 0 bases at J, with 2 bases between. The germline V gene encodes CDR1 DFQATT and CDR2 SNEGSKA (reference sequence). CDR3 in amino acids: CSARMNTEAFF. The CDR3 region has the DNA TGCAGTGCTAGGATGAACACTGAAGCTTTCTTT.

This clone was detected many times. The chain links TRBV4-3 to TRBJ2-7, with D perhaps matching TRBD2 (5 bases). Germline values: CDR1 LGHNA, CDR2 YSLEER. The germline V and J ends were trimmed by 0 bases and 0 bases, with 12 bases remaining between them. This CDR3 has 16 amino acids. The CDR3 nucleotides are TGCGCCAGCAGCCAAGATAACGGGGTTAGCTCCTACGAGCAGTACTTC. Translated, it gives CASSQDNGVSSYEQYF.

This clone was seen only once. The genes are TRBV5-6 and TRBJ2-1, with TRBD2 matching over 12 bases. From germline, CDR1 is SGHDT and CDR2 YYEEEE. The V and J ends lost 4 bases and 8 bases, in that order; junction bases with no gene match: 10. CDR3 length equals 16 residues. The CDR3 loop is CASSGGTSGLGDEQFF. The CDR3 nucleotides are TGTGCCAGCAGCGGGGGGACTAGCGGGCTTGGGGATGAGCAGTTCTTC.

The CDR3 loop reads CASREEAGSHTGELFF. The CDR3 bases are TGCGCCAGCAGGGAGGAGGCGGGGTCGCACACCGGGGAGCTGTTTTTT. This rearrangement joins TRBV5-1 to TRBJ2-2; a weak D match, TRBD2 (6 bases). V was shortened by 5 bases and J by 3 bases, with 17 bases between the two germline ends. The CDR3 runs to 16 residues. The germline gives CDR1 SGHRS, CDR2 YFSETQ.

Worth noting for this clone: Other DNA sequences in the sample encode the same CDR3. The chain carries TRBV12-3 or TRBV12-4 and TRBJ1-5; the D is unclear. Trimming stripped 3 bases from V and 0 bases from J, with 3 bases between. The CDR3 length is 13 residues. CDR3 in amino acids: CASSLGSNQPQHF. DNA for the CDR3: TGTGCCAGCAGTTTGGGTAGCAATCAGCCCCAGCATTTT.

The chain has TRBV4-1 and TRBJ1-5; 7 bases are shared with TRBD1. After removal of 0 bases from V and 7 bases from J, the junction contained 6 bases not matched to a gene. In germline, CDR1 is MGHRA, CDR2 YSYEKL. The CDR3 spans 15 residues. The CDR3 sequence: CASSQERQGRQPQHF. DNA of the CDR3: TGCGCCAGCAGCCAAGAGAGACAGGGAAGGCAGCCCCAGCATTTT.

CDR3 loop: CPKERGCKSGTSPYNEQFF. DNA of the CDR3: TGCCCCAAAGAGCGGGGGTGTAAATCCGGGACAAGTCCCTACAATGAGCAGTTCTTC. The rearrangement joins TRBV10-1 to TRBJ2-1, with TRBD2 matching over 8 bases. Germline V lookup: CDR1 WNHNN, CDR2 SYGVQD (reference sequence). This CDR3 has 19 amino acids.

This clone is a singleton in its sample. The V gene is TRBV7-6, the J gene TRBJ1-1; D unclear. The germline V and J ends were trimmed by 4 bases and 1 base, with 13 bases remaining between them. From germline, CDR1 is SGHVS and CDR2 FNYEAQ. The CDR3 covers 15 residues. The DNA for the CDR3 is TGTGCCAGCAGCTACGGGCCCGGCCCGAACACTGAAGCTTTCTTT. As protein: CASSYGPGPNTEAFF.

J is TRBJ1-2 and V is TRBV10-3, with D perhaps matching TRBD1 (5 bases). The CDR3 has 13 amino acids. In germline, CDR1 is ENHRY, CDR2 SYGVKD. Trimming pared 2 bases from V and 8 bases from J, leaving 12 bases between. In DNA, the CDR3 is TGTGCCATCAGTGAGATTTCTACAGGCGGCTACACCTTC. Amino acids: CAISEISTGGYTF.

The V call is TRBV5-1, the J call TRBJ2-1, with 8 nucleotides matching TRBD2. V was pared by 1 base and J by 0 bases, with 3 bases of the junction left unmatched. Per the germline V gene, CDR1 is SGHRS and CDR2 is YFSETQ. The CDR3 is 16 residues long. The CDR3 nucleotides read TGCGCCAGCAGCTTGTCGGCGGGGGGCTCCTACAATGAGCAGTTCTTC. Its protein product is CASSLSAGGSYNEQFF. The variable domain in full, completed from reference TRBV5-1 and TRBJ2-1, reads KAGVTQTPRYLIKTRGQQVTLSCSPISGHRSVSWYQQTPGQGLQFLFEYFSETQRNKGNFPGRFSGRQFSNSRSEMNVSTLELGDSALYLCASSLSAGGSYNEQFFGPGTRLTVL.

V and J are TRBV7-6 and TRBJ2-2, with D perhaps being TRBD1 or TRBD2 (6 bases each). Germline loops: CDR1 SGHVS, CDR2 FNYEAQ. CDR3 length: 16 amino acids. V lost 4 bases and J lost 3, with 15 bases in between. The CDR3 region has the DNA TGTGCCAGCAGCTCCACCGGGGGCCCTGACACCGGGGAGCTGTTTTTT. Translated: CASSSTGGPDTGELFF.

The gene calls are TRBV20-1 and TRBJ2-7; unclear D gene. V lost 7 bases to trimming and J lost 2 bases, with 6 bases between them. The CDR3 loop spans 10 amino acids. CDR1 and CDR2 (germline): DFQATT, SNEGSKA (reference sequence). The CDR3: CSVGAYEQYF. CDR3 nucleotides: TGCAGTGTTGGTGCCTACGAGCAGTACTTC.

The rearrangement links TRBV10-3 to TRBJ1-1; the D gene is possibly TRBD1 (5 bases). Germline V gene lookup returns CDR1 ENHRY and CDR2 SYGVKD. V gave up 0 bases and J gave up 10 bases, with 15 bases separating them. The CDR3 loop spans 14 amino acids. CDR3 coding DNA: TGTGCCATCAGTGAGTCGAGTACAGGCGGGGGAGCTTTCTTT. Protein product: CAISESSTGGGAFF.

This sequence joins TRBV4-3 and TRBJ1-2; a weak D match, TRBD1 (5 bases). Germline V gene data show CDR1 as LGHNA and CDR2 as YSLEER. This CDR3 has 15 residues. Trimming took off 0 bases at V and 5 bases at J, with 13 bases between the two ends. CDR3 sequence reads: CASSQDVGVLYGYTF. The DNA for the CDR3 is TGCGCCAGCAGCCAAGATGTAGGGGTTCTTTATGGCTACACCTTC.

This clone was counted once. The chain combines TRBV7-9 with TRBJ2-3; D perhaps matches TRBD1 (6 bases). The CDR3 extends over 15 amino acids. Germline V gene sequence: CDR1 SEHNR, CDR2 FQNEAQ (reference sequence). With 1 base removed from V and 6 bases from J, the gap between germline ends came to 14 bases. The CDR3 loop reads CASSLDGGQGDTQYF. In DNA, the CDR3 is TGTGCCAGCAGCTTAGATGGCGGGCAGGGGGATACGCAGTATTTT.

The chain is built from TRBV28 and TRBJ1-5, with D unclear. The germline CDR1 and CDR2 sequences are MDHEN and SYDVKM. The CDR3 is 15 residues long. V was trimmed by 1 base and J by 5 bases, leaving 12 bases between them. This chain's CDR3 is CASSLFQRRDQPQHF. CDR3 coding DNA: TGTGCCAGCAGTTTATTCCAGCGAAGGGATCAGCCCCAGCATTTT.

The chain has TRBV18 and TRBJ2-7; D perhaps matches TRBD1 (6 bases). The CDR3 covers 13 residues. Germline V gives CDR1 KGHSH, CDR2 LQKENI. Trimming left V 2 bases short and J 4 bases short, with 9 bases between. CDR3 in amino acids: CASSPIGQYEQYF. CDR3 nucleotide sequence: TGTGCCAGCTCACCAATCGGACAGTACGAGCAGTACTTC.

The V gene is TRBV30, the J gene TRBJ1-6, with D maybe TRBD1 (5 bases). CDR3 length: 12 amino acids. Per the germline V gene, CDR1 is GTSNPN and CDR2 is SVGIG (reference sequence). Trimming pared 0 bases from V and 10 bases from J, leaving 7 bases between. The CDR3 is CAWSVWGSPLHF. The CDR3 DNA reads TGTGCCTGGAGTGTATGGGGCTCACCCCTCCACTTT. Based on the CDR3 plus reference TRBV30 and TRBJ1-6, the full variable domain is SQTIHQWPATLVQPVGSPLSLECTVEGTSNPNLYWYRQAAGRGLQLLFYSVGIGQISSEVPQNLSASRPQDRQFILSSKKLLLSDSGFYLCAWSVWGSPLHFGNGTRLTVT.

V usage is TRBV5-1 and J usage is TRBJ1-5; D remains ambiguous. This CDR3 is 13 amino acids long. CDR1 is SGHRS and CDR2 is YFSETQ in the germline V gene. Trimming pared 2 bases from V and 4 bases from J, leaving 7 bases between. The CDR3 region has the DNA TGCGCCAGCAGCTTCGACGGGAATCAGCCCCAGCATTTT. This gives the protein CASSFDGNQPQHF.

J is TRBJ2-3 and V is TRBV15; tentatively, D is TRBD2 (6 bases). The V end was cut by 3 bases, the J end by 6 bases, with 13 bases between. CDR1 and CDR2 (germline): LNHNV, YYDKDF (reference sequence). CDR3 size: 14 residues. The CDR3 DNA reads as TGTGCCACCAGCAGCCTATGGAGGGACGATACGCAGTATTTT. Residues: CATSSLWRDDTQYF.

This chain joins TRBV19 and TRBJ1-3; D is unresolved. CDR3 length: 14 residues. Germline lookup yields CDR1 LNHDA and CDR2 SQIVND (reference sequence). The germline V and J ends were trimmed by 2 bases and 4 bases, with 9 bases remaining between them. The CDR3 region is CASSIRPAGNTIYF. In DNA, the CDR3 is TGTGCCAGTAGTATACGGCCAGCCGGAAACACCATATATTTT.

V is TRBV6-5 and J is TRBJ2-7; D may be TRBD2 (5 bases). This CDR3 region has 14 residues. V was pared by 2 bases and J by 3 bases, with 11 bases between. CDR1 and CDR2 (germline): MNHEY, SVGAGI. CDR3 region: CASSYQSGNYEQYF. The CDR3 nucleotides read TGTGCCAGCAGTTACCAATCCGGGAACTACGAGCAGTACTTC.

The V call is TRBV19, the J call TRBJ1-5, with 9 bases lining up with TRBD1. This CDR3 comprises 16 residues. CDR1 and CDR2 from the germline V gene are LNHDA and SQIVND (reference sequence). V lost 5 bases and J lost 0; bases outside the gene matches: 5. Here the CDR3 DNA reads TGTGCCAGTAGTGTGGGGACAGGGTATAGCAATCAGCCCCAGCATTTT. Residues: CASSVGTGYSNQPQHF.

The V and J genes are TRBV5-1 and TRBJ1-6, with D hard to call. The CDR3 runs 14 residues. V lost 0 bases to trimming and J lost 7 bases, with 8 bases between them. Germline V lookup: CDR1 SGHRS, CDR2 YFSETQ. This CDR3 reads CASSLARPNSPLHF. The DNA for the CDR3 is TGCGCCAGCAGCTTGGCACGGCCCAATTCACCCCTCCACTTT.

The V and J genes are TRBV12-3 or TRBV12-4 and TRBJ1-2; D ambiguous. The V end lost 2 bases, the J end lost 4 bases, and 8 bases lay between the germline ends. This CDR3 comprises 13 residues. The CDR3 region has the DNA TGTGCCAGCAGTTTAATACAGCTCTATGGCTACACCTTC. Amino acid sequence: CASSLIQLYGYTF.

V gene TRBV5-4 combines with J gene TRBJ2-1; no reliable D call. The V end lost 2 bases, the J end lost 5 bases, and 5 bases lay between the germline ends. The germline gives CDR1 SGHNT, CDR2 YYREEE (reference sequence). CDR3 size: 12 residues. This chain's CDR3 is CASSFLNNEQFF. DNA for the CDR3: TGTGCCAGCAGCTTCCTAAACAATGAGCAGTTCTTC.

The CDR3 loop reads CASTRSSGSGTGELFF. For the CDR3, the DNA is TGTGCCAGCACCCGCTCCAGCGGGAGTGGTACCGGGGAGCTGTTTTTT. The chain combines TRBV27 with TRBJ2-2; 8 positions match TRBD2. Germline trimming cut 7 bases from V and 5 bases from J; bases unmatched to any gene: 12. The germline gives CDR1 MNHEY, CDR2 SMNVEV (reference sequence). The CDR3 is 16 amino acids.